This TCR beta chain was sequenced for a study of immune characterization of retroperitoneal liposarcoma. The CDR3 has 14 residues. CDR1 MNHNS and CDR2 SASEGT come from the germline V gene. MiXCR was run by TCRdb on the PCR reads, yielding one entry per CDR3 protein. The table has approximately 2,000 distinct CDR3 sequences, less than 40% seen once. This clonotype is deemed large. The TCR sequence derives from a male donor with retroperitoneal liposarcoma. The sample comprised tumor tissue. The chain couples TRBV6-1 to TRBJ2-1; a weak D match, TRBD1 (6 bases). TRBJ2-7 explains the end of the DNA better; the J call may be wrong. DNA of the CDR3: TGTGCCAGCGTCTCTGGACAGATGAACGACGAGCAGTACTTC. Encoded protein: CASVSGQMNDEQYF.